This T cell receptor (beta chain) originates from a study of blood T cells in healthy people across ages. Caucasian individuals from Russia who were healthy and aged roughly 6 to 95 acted as donors. With each sample, at least 6 micrograms of total RNA were extracted. Trimming took off 2 bases at V and 8 bases at J, with 11 bases between the two ends. This CDR3 region has 13 residues. In germline, CDR1 is MDHEN, CDR2 SYDVKM. Using a J-beta primer mix together with a sample-barcoded 5' primer, a second PCR was run for 7 to 11 cycles. Each sample yielded at least 2.5 million CDR3-containing paired-end reads. A single record per CDR3 protein comes from TCRdb applying MiXCR to the 5' RACE reads. The data show under 2,000,000 distinct CDR3 sequences, with roughly 52% seen just once and around 2.1% held by the top ten.

This TCR was recovered from a woman aged 40 to 50 in good health. The rearrangement uses TRBV28 and TRBJ2-3; D perhaps matches TRBD1 (6 bases). The sequencing input was blood. The CDR3 reads CASSLAAQGTQYF. CDR3 in DNA: TGTGCCAGCAGTTTAGCGGCACAGGGTACGCAGTATTTT.